A selection of T cell receptor beta chains follows, all from one sample in a study of molecular identifiers for immune sequencing clone quantification. TCRdb recomputed calls from the PCR reads with MiXCR, one row per CDR3 protein. The sample gives some 320,000 distinct CDR3 sequences, about 21% of which show up once; roughly 0.8% is in the top ten. Sequencing was done on a sample of naive CD8+ T cells from blood, with Jurkat cell RNA spiked in. The receptors were gathered from a human donor in good health. Some libraries in this study had Jurkat cell RNA spiked in. The CDR3 runs from the conserved cysteine through the conserved F or W. D genes are given only for firm matches. Some rows mark clone size as missing; the rest say once, few, many or name a class of expanded clone.

D	V	size	J	CDR3	DNA
TRBD2	TRBV7-6	few	TRBJ2-3	CASSSETSGGGADTQYF	TGTGCCAGCAGCTCCGAGACTAGCGGGGGGGGCGCAGATACGCAGTATTTT
-	TRBV5-1	many	TRBJ1-4	CASSFQGATNEKLFF	TGCGCCAGCAGCTTTCAGGGAGCAACTAATGAAAAACTGTTTTTT
-	TRBV4-3	many	TRBJ2-1	CASSQDRGSYYNEQFF	TGCGCCAGCAGCCAAGATCGGGGGAGTTACTACAATGAGCAGTTCTTC
-	TRBV13	-	TRBJ1-1	CASSLVGLVAFF	TGTGCCAGCAGCTTAGTCGGTCTGGTAGCTTTCTTT
-	TRBV7-6	few	TRBJ2-6	CASSSNLASGANVLTF	TGTGCCAGCAGCTCGAACCTAGCTTCTGGGGCCAACGTCCTGACTTTC
TRBD2	TRBV7-8	many	TRBJ2-3	CASSPLTSLGTDTQYF	TGTGCCAGCAGCCCGTTGACTAGCCTCGGCACAGATACGCAGTATTTT
-	TRBV5-6	many	TRBJ2-7	CASSLAAHDLEQYF	TGTGCCAGCAGCTTGGCCGCCCATGACCTCGAGCAGTACTTC
TRBD2	TRBV13	-	TRBJ2-3	CASSCKTSGRAGEDTQYF	TGTGCCAGCAGCTGCAAGACTAGCGGGAGGGCCGGGGAAGATACGCAGTATTTT
-	TRBV20-1	many	TRBJ2-7	CSADQRISSASYEQYF	TGCAGTGCGGACCAGCGAATCAGTTCGGCGTCCTACGAGCAGTACTTC
TRBD1	TRBV29-1	many	TRBJ2-5	CSVEGPPGQRTQETQYF	TGCAGCGTTGAAGGCCCACCGGGACAGCGAACCCAAGAGACCCAGTACTTC